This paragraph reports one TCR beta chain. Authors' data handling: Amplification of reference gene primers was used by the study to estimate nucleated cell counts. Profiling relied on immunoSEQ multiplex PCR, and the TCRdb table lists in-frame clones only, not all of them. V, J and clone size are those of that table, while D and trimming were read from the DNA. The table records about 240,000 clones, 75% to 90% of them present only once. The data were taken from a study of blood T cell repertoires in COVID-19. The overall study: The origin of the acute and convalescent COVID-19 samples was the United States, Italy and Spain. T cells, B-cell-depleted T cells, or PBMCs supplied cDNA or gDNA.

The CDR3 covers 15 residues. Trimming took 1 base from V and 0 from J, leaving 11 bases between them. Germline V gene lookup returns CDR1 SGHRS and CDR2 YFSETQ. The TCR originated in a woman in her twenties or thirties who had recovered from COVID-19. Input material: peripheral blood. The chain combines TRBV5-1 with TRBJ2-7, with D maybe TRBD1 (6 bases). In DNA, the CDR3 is TGCGCCAGCAGCTTGTCGGGACATCCCTCCTACGAGCAGTACTTC. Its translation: CASSLSGHPSYEQYF.